A selection of T cell receptor beta chains follows, all from one sample in a study of metastatic and nonmetastatic thyroid tumors. TCRdb called clones again from the PCR reads with MiXCR. The sample shows about 69,000 clones, approximately 15% of them seen only once. Input material: blood. The receptors here all came from a male donor with papillary thyroid cancer or a benign thyroid nodule (not recorded which). Some clones in this sample may be carry-over from other donors' samples. Both conserved end residues are part of each CDR3. A D gene is named only where the DNA matches it firmly. Some rows have no size entry. The others give once, few or many, or a class for an expanded clone.

v_call	d_call	j_call	clone_size	cdr3_nt	cdr3_aa
TRBV20-1	NA	TRBJ2-1	many	TGCAGTGCTAGAGATATTGCGGACAATGAGCAGTTCTTC	CSARDIADNEQFF
TRBV5-1	NA	TRBJ2-3	NA	TGCGCCAGCAGCTTGGGTATGTGCTCTACGCAGTATTTT	CASSLGMCSTQYF
TRBV14	NA	TRBJ2-2	NA	TGTGCCAGCAGCCACCCGAATCCGGTACAGATGAACACCGGGGAGCTGTTTTTT	CASSHPNPVQMNTGELFF
TRBV5-1	NA	TRBJ2-7	NA	TGCGCCAGCAGCTTTCTTCTATCCCGTGGCGCCCACGAGCAGTACTTC	CASSFLLSRGAHEQYF
TRBV30	TRBD1	TRBJ2-7	many	TGTGCCTGGAGTGTAGGGACAGATTTCTACGAGCAGTACTTC	CAWSVGTDFYEQYF
TRBV6-2/TRBV6-3	NA	TRBJ2-3	few	TGTGCTAGCAGTTACTCCGGTCTCGGGGGGCTTGGAGATACGCAGTATTTT	CASSYSGLGGLGDTQYF
TRBV5-1	NA	TRBJ2-3	NA	TGCGCCAGCAGCTTGGGAGCGGCCTACGGTACGCAGTATTTT	CASSLGAAYGTQYF
TRBV6-1	NA	TRBJ1-2	NA	TGTGCCAGCAGTAAAATGACAGGTACTGGTGGCTACACTTTC	CASSKMTGTGGYTF
TRBV7-6	NA	TRBJ1-6	many	TGTGCCAGCAGCCTAAGTGCGGGAGTACAATCCACCTATAATTCACCCCTCCACTTT	CASSLSAGVQSTYNSPLHF
TRBV7-6	NA	TRBJ2-7	once	TGTGCCAGCAGCTTTAGCGAGGTCTACGAGCAGTACTTC	CASSFSEVYEQYF
TRBV28	TRBD1	TRBJ1-3	many	TGTGCCAGCAGTTTATGGGGACAGTACTCTGGAAACACCATATATTTT	CASSLWGQYSGNTIYF
TRBV6-1	NA	TRBJ2-7	many	TGTGCCGTTCGGGGGAGTTCCTACGAGCAGTACTTC	CAVRGSSYEQYF
TRBV10-1	TRBD1	TRBJ2-1	few	TGCGCCAGCAGTTCGCCCGGGACAGACAATGAGCAGTTCTTC	CASSSPGTDNEQFF
TRBV6-1	NA	TRBJ2-3	many	TGTGCCAGCAGTGAATTCTCCACAGGATACAGCACAGATACGCAGTATTTT	CASSEFSTGYSTDTQYF
TRBV20-1	TRBD1	TRBJ1-2	NA	TGCAGTGCTATCCGGGACAGCTCAAACTATGGCTACACCTTC	CSAIRDSSNYGYTF
TRBV6-5	TRBD2	TRBJ2-3	many	TGTGCCAGCAGTTACTCAGCGGGGACGAGCGCAGATACGCAGTATTTT	CASSYSAGTSADTQYF
TRBV20-1	NA	TRBJ1-5	many	TGCAGTGCTAGAGGCATAGGGAGCGATCAGCCCCAGCATTTT	CSARGIGSDQPQHF
TRBV6-5	NA	TRBJ1-6	many	TGTGCCAGCAGTTACAGGGATTCACCCCTCCACTTT	CASSYRDSPLHF
TRBV28	NA	TRBJ2-3	many	TGTGCCAGCAGTTTATTCCCAGGGGGGCTGGGCACAGATACGCAGTATTTT	CASSLFPGGLGTDTQYF
TRBV6-2/TRBV6-3	NA	TRBJ1-1	few	TGTGCCAGCAGTCGACAGAGTATGAACACTGAAGCTTTCTTT	CASSRQSMNTEAFF
TRBV10-3	NA	TRBJ2-1	NA	TGTGCCATCAGACTAGGGCGACCCTACAATGAGCAGTTCTTC	CAIRLGRPYNEQFF
TRBV25-1	NA	TRBJ1-2	many	TGTGCCAGCAGTGGCTTCTATGGCTACACCTTC	CASSGFYGYTF
TRBV6-4	TRBD1	TRBJ1-2	many	TGTGCCAGCAGTGTCACCCAAAGACAGGGGAAGAACTATGGCTACACCTTC	CASSVTQRQGKNYGYTF
TRBV9	TRBD1	TRBJ2-7	many	TGTGCCAGCAGCGTAGGTCAGGGGGACCCCTACGAGCAGTACTTC	CASSVGQGDPYEQYF
TRBV6-1	NA	TRBJ1-3	many	TGTGCCAGCAGTTTAACCTCTGGAAACACCATATATTTT	CASSLTSGNTIYF
TRBV20-1	NA	TRBJ2-6	many	TGCAGTGCTAGAGCCGGGGCCAACGTCCTGACTTTC	CSARAGANVLTF
TRBV29-1	NA	TRBJ2-3	many	TGCAGCGTTGCTGGCAGGGAGGGCACAGATACGCAGTATTTT	CSVAGREGTDTQYF
TRBV20-1	NA	TRBJ2-2	many	TGCAGTGCTAGAGATTTCTGGGGGGCAGGCGGGGAGCTGTTTTTT	CSARDFWGAGGELFF
TRBV24-1	NA	TRBJ1-4	many	TGTGCCACCAGTGATCCCCGGGCGGGAAGCGAAAAACTGTTTTTT	CATSDPRAGSEKLFF
TRBV6-1	TRBD1	TRBJ1-1	many	TGTGCCAGCAGTGAAGCCTGGGACAGTAACACTGAAGCTTTCTTT	CASSEAWDSNTEAFF
TRBV28	NA	TRBJ2-2	many	TGTGCCAGCAGTTTGGTAGAGGCGACCGGGGAGCTGTTTTTT	CASSLVEATGELFF
TRBV19	TRBD1	TRBJ1-1	many	TGTGCCAGTAGTATCCGATTACCGACAGGGGAGAACACTGAAGCTTTCTTT	CASSIRLPTGENTEAFF
TRBV2	TRBD1	TRBJ1-3	many	TGTGCCGGCCTCTATCTTCTCGACAGGGAGGCTGGAAACACCATATATTTT	CAGLYLLDREAGNTIYF
TRBV5-4	NA	TRBJ2-7	many	TGTGCCAGCAGCTTGGCGGGGGTCCACGAGCAGTACTTC	CASSLAGVHEQYF
TRBV7-3	NA	TRBJ2-5	many	TGTGCCAGCAGCTTACTAGGGGCCCAAGAGACCCAGTACTTC	CASSLLGAQETQYF
TRBV4-3	NA	TRBJ2-1	many	TGCGCCAGCAGCCAAGATAACGGGGGTTCCTACAATGAGCAGTTCTTC	CASSQDNGGSYNEQFF
TRBV4-1	NA	TRBJ2-7	many	TGCGCCAGCAGCCCGCCGACGGCGGAACCTCGGGACGAGCAGTACTTC	CASSPPTAEPRDEQYF
TRBV18	NA	TRBJ2-7	many	TGTGCCAGCTCCCCAGGGGGGGGCGAGCAGTACTTC	CASSPGGGEQYF
TRBV7-9	NA	TRBJ2-1	many	TGTGCCAGCAGCCAGATTAGACCAGTTCCTGAGCAGTTCTTC	CASSQIRPVPEQFF
TRBV6-5	NA	TRBJ2-7	many	TGTGCCAGCAGTTACTCCGACCCCCCGAGCTCCTACGAGCAGTACTTC	CASSYSDPPSSYEQYF
TRBV7-8	TRBD1	TRBJ2-2	NA	TGTGCCAGCAGCTTGAGAACGGGACAGGGTCCCGGGGAGCTGTTTTTT	CASSLRTGQGPGELFF
TRBV6-1	TRBD2	TRBJ2-2	few	TGTGCCAGCAGTCGGACTAGCGGGGGCCACGGGGAGCTGTTTTTT	CASSRTSGGHGELFF
TRBV6-4	TRBD1	TRBJ2-5	many	TGTGCCAGCAGTGCCGGGACAGGGACTCAAGAGACCCAGTACTTC	CASSAGTGTQETQYF
TRBV2	NA	TRBJ1-1	many	TGTGCCAGCAGTGTACGGCAGAGGAACACTGAAGCTTTCTTT	CASSVRQRNTEAFF
TRBV20-1	NA	TRBJ2-5	many	TGCAGTGCTAGAATGGTTGGGAGGATCCAAGAGACCCAGTACTTC	CSARMVGRIQETQYF
TRBV3-1	TRBD1	TRBJ1-6	many	TGTGCCAGCAGCCGGGACAGGAGCTCCTATAATTCACCCCTCCACTTT	CASSRDRSSYNSPLHF
TRBV6-1	TRBD1	TRBJ1-1	many	TGTGCCAGCAATGAGGGACAGGGGAACACTGAAGCTTTCTTT	CASNEGQGNTEAFF